This T cell receptor beta chain is drawn from a study of identical twins. Via MiXCR, TCRdb re-called the 5' RACE reads, giving one row per CDR3 protein. The table shows approximately 530,000 distinct CDR3 sequences, with about 20% occurring only once. Germline V gives CDR1 SGHDN, CDR2 FVKESK. V lost 4 bases to trimming and J lost 1 base, with 13 bases between them. The CDR3 has 15 amino acids. This sample was shared with a second study, whose subject was yellow fever vaccine responses in identical twins.

The sequencing sample was made of CD4+ T cells sorted from blood. This TCR came from a woman aged 18-35 years in good health. This chain links TRBV14 with TRBJ1-1; D gene ambiguous. The CDR3: CASSPDGFGNTEAFF. CDR3 coding DNA: TGTGCCAGCAGCCCCGACGGCTTCGGGAACACTGAAGCTTTCTTT.